This passage covers 15 T cell receptor beta chains from one sample sequenced in a study of monozygotic twins with cystic fibrosis. Data came from immunoSEQ multiplex PCR; TCRdb stores just in-frame clones and leaves some out. The data show tens of thousands of clones, with approximately 96% seen just once and 2.5% to 3.5% held by the top ten. Sequenced: blood. The source of these receptors is a girl under 10 years old with cystic fibrosis.

This rearrangement joins TRBV2 to TRBJ2-5; D possibly corresponds to TRBD1 (5 bases). Germline V gives CDR1 SNHLY, CDR2 FYNNEI. V lost 3 bases and J 4 bases, leaving 15 bases between the germline ends. The CDR3 is 15 residues long. CDR3 DNA: TGTGCCAGCAGTGAGGCTAGATCAGGGATAGAGACCCAGTACTTC. Protein: CASSEARSGIETQYF.

This clone came up once. The chain employs TRBV9 and TRBJ2-5; D is uncertain. Germline values: CDR1 SGDLS, CDR2 YYNGEE. The CDR3 sequence is 14 residues long. V lost 3 bases and J 2 bases, leaving 11 bases between the germline ends. The CDR3 reads CASSANKRQETQYF. For the CDR3, the DNA is TGTGCCAGCAGCGCTAACAAGAGGCAAGAGACCCAGTACTTC.

V usage is TRBV9 and J usage is TRBJ2-7; D may be TRBD2 (5 bases). Germline CDR1 reads SGDLS; CDR2 reads YYNGEE. The V end lost 1 base, the J end lost 0 bases, and 8 bases lay between the germline ends. This CDR3 region has 14 residues. The CDR3: CASSVRGNSYEQYF. The DNA for the CDR3 is TGTGCCAGCAGCGTAAGAGGGAACTCCTACGAGCAGTACTTC.

The genes are TRBV28 and TRBJ2-5, with 7 bases aligning to TRBD2. The CDR3 loop spans 14 amino acids. Germline V lookup: CDR1 MDHEN, CDR2 SYDVKM. Trimming took 6 bases from V and 9 from J; bases not matched to a gene: 13. CDR3 in DNA: TGTGCCAGCAGCCGTCAACTAGCCCGGGGGGCCCAGTACTTC. Translating gives CASSRQLARGAQYF.

The chain is built from TRBV11-3 and TRBJ2-1; 12 positions agree with TRBD2. With 1 base clipped from V and 6 bases from J, the junction kept 4 bases outside the gene matches. The CDR3 runs 16 residues. The germline CDR1 and CDR2 sequences are SGHNT and YENEEA. CDR3 sequence: CASSLALAGGLNEQFF. The CDR3 DNA reads TGTGCCAGCAGCTTAGCACTAGCGGGAGGTCTCAATGAGCAGTTCTTC.

The V call is TRBV5-1, the J call TRBJ2-1; 8 bases line up with TRBD2. The CDR3 contains 17 residues. The J segment lost 3 bases and the V segment lost 4 bases, leaving 12 bases of the junction unmatched. In germline, CDR1 is SGHRS, CDR2 YFSETQ. The CDR3 protein is CASSRIGAGGGYNEQFF. In nucleotides, the CDR3 is TGCGCCAGCAGCCGGATAGGTGCGGGAGGAGGCTACAATGAGCAGTTCTTC.

This chain joins TRBV2 and TRBJ2-6, with D perhaps TRBD1 (6 bases). This CDR3 is built from 14 residues. V was cut by 8 bases and J by 4 bases, with 12 bases left in between. Germline CDR1 is SNHLY and CDR2 is FYNNEI. In DNA, the CDR3 is TGTGCCAGCCACAGGGAATCCGGGGCCAACGTCCTGACTTTC. Translation: CASHRESGANVLTF.

The rearrangement joins TRBV11-3 to TRBJ2-2; TRBD2 aligns across 11 bases. Germline CDR1 is SGHNT and CDR2 is YENEEA. The CDR3 has 15 residues. The V and J ends lost 1 base and 6 bases, in that order; junction bases with no gene match: 1. In DNA form, the CDR3 reads TGTGCCAGCAGCTTAGCACTAGCGGGAGCCGGGGAGCTGTTTTTT. It translates to CASSLALAGAGELFF.

J is TRBJ2-7 and V is TRBV7-2; TRBD1 matches 8 bases. This CDR3 region has 15 residues. Germline lookup yields CDR1 SGHTA and CDR2 FQGNSA. After removal of 5 bases from V and 2 bases from J, the junction contained 8 bases not matched to a gene. Written as DNA, the CDR3 is TGTGCCAGCAGCCCTGACAGGGGAACCCCCTACGAGCAGTACTTC. Protein product: CASSPDRGTPYEQYF.

This CDR3 reads CASSPGNGGELFF. The CDR3 bases are TGCGCCAGCAGTCCAGGAAATGGCGGGGAGCTGTTTTTT. The genes are TRBV10-1 and TRBJ2-2; D gene uncertain. V was cut by 5 bases and J by 7 bases, with 11 bases left in between. CDR1 is WNHNN, CDR2 SYGVQD, per germline (reference sequence). CDR3 size: 13 residues.

This chain joins TRBV28 and TRBJ2-7, with 7 bases fitting TRBD1. The CDR3 consists of 16 residues. Germline trimming cut 6 bases from V and 0 bases from J; bases unmatched to any gene: 11. Germline lookup yields CDR1 MDHEN and CDR2 SYDVKM. CDR3 sequence reads: CASRRVGTVSSYEQYF. DNA for the CDR3: TGTGCCAGCAGACGGGTGGGGACAGTGAGCTCCTACGAGCAGTACTTC.

V gene TRBV7-8 combines with J gene TRBJ2-5; 8 nucleotides align to TRBD2. The CDR3 is 15 residues long. V lost 8 bases to trimming and J lost 5 bases; unmatched junction nucleotides: 13. Per germline, CDR1 SGHVS and CDR2 FQNEAQ. The chain's CDR3 is CASGLGGGSGETQYF. The CDR3 nucleotides are TGTGCCAGCGGTTTAGGCGGGGGGAGCGGCGAGACCCAGTACTTC.

The rearrangement uses TRBV2 and TRBJ1-2, with D maybe TRBD1 (5 bases). The CDR3 length is 15 residues. The V end was cut by 1 base, the J end by 2 bases, with 11 bases between. Per the germline V gene, CDR1 is SNHLY and CDR2 is FYNNEI. The CDR3 region has the DNA TGTGCCAGCAGTGAAGGGGGGATCTCAAACTATGGCTACACCTTC. This translates into CASSEGGISNYGYTF.

The V gene is TRBV7-9, the J gene TRBJ2-1; the D gene is possibly TRBD2 (6 bases). The V gene lost 5 bases and the J gene lost 7 bases, with 15 bases spanning the gap. The V gene's germline CDR1 is SEHNR and CDR2 FQNEAQ (reference sequence). This CDR3 is built from 14 residues. The CDR3 sequence: CASSGDFERNEQFF. The CDR3 bases are TGTGCCAGCAGCGGGGACTTCGAGAGGAATGAGCAGTTCTTC.

The rearrangement uses TRBV11-3 and TRBJ2-7, with 9 bases matching TRBD2. V lost 4 bases to trimming and J lost 2 bases; unmatched junction nucleotides: 6. Per germline, CDR1 SGHNT and CDR2 YENEEA. The CDR3 sequence is 15 residues long. CDR3 sequence (DNA): TGTGCCAGCAGCTCCCTAGCGGGATCGACCTACGAGCAGTACTTC. This sequence encodes CASSSLAGSTYEQYF.